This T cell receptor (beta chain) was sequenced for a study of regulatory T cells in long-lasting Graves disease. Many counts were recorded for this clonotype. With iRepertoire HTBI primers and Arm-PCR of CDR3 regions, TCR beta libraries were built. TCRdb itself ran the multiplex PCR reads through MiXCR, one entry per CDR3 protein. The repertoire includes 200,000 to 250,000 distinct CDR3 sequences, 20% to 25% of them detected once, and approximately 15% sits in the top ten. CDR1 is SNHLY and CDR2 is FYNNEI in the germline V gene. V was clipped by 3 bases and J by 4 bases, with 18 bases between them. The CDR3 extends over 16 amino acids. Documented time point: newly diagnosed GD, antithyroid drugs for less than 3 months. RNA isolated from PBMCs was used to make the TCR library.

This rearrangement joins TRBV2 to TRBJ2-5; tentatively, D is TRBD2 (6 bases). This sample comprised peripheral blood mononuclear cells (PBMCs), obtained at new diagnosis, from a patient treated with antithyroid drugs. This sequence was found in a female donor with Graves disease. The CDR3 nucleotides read TGTGCCAGCAGTGAGGATCTAGCGTTAATAGGAGAGACCCAGTACTTC. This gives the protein CASSEDLALIGETQYF.